This T cell receptor (beta chain) was found in a study of blood T cell repertoires in COVID-19. Study background: PBMCs, B-cell-depleted T cells, or T cells were the source of the cDNA or gDNA that made up the material.

The CDR3 is 14 amino acids. CDR1 is WSHSY and CDR2 is SAAADI in the germline V gene. V lost 10 bases and J lost 7; bases outside the gene matches: 6. This clone showed up just once. Participants were aged about 18 to 90 years, lived in 24 US areas, and enrolled virtually. This table comes from immunoSEQ multiplex PCR, and its TCRdb copy is limited to in-frame clones, with some not included. Here the sample spans around 300,000 clones, about 87% being singletons. The TCR was taken from a man aged 25-45 years who had recovered from COVID-19. Material for sequencing was PBMCs or T cells enriched from blood (not recorded which). The chain combines TRBV10-2 with TRBJ2-2, with 13 nucleotides matching TRBD2. The CDR3 loop is CATTSGGAGGELFF. Here the CDR3 DNA reads TGCGCCACAACTAGCGGGGGGGCCGGCGGGGAGCTGTTTTTT.